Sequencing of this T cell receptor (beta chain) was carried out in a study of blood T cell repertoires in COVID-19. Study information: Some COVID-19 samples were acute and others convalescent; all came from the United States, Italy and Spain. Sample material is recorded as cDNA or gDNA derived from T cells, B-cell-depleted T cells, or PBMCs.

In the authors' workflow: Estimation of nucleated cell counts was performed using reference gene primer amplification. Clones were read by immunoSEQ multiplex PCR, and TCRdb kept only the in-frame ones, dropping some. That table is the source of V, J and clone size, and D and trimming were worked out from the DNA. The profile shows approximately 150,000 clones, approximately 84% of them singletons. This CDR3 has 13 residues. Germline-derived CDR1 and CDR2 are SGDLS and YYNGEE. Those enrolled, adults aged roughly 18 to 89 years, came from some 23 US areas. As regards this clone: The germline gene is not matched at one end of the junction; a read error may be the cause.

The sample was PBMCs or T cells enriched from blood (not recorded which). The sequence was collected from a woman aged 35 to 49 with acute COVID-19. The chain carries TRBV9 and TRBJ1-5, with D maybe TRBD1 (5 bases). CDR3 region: CASTPGGESAPAF. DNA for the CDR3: TGTGCCAGCACGCCTGGGGGGGAATCAGCCCCAGCATTT.